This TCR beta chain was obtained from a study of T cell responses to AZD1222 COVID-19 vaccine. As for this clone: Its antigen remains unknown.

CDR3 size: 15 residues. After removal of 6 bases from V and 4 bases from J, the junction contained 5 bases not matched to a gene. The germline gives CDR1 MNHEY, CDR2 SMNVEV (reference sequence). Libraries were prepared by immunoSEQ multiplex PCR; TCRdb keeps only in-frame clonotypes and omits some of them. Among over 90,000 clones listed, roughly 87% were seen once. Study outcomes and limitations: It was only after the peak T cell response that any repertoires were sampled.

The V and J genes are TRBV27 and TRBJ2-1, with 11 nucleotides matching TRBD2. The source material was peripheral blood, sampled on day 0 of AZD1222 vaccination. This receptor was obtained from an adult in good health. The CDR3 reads CASSLTSGGYNEQFF. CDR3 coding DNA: TGTGCCAGCAGCCTCACTAGCGGGGGTTACAATGAGCAGTTCTTC.